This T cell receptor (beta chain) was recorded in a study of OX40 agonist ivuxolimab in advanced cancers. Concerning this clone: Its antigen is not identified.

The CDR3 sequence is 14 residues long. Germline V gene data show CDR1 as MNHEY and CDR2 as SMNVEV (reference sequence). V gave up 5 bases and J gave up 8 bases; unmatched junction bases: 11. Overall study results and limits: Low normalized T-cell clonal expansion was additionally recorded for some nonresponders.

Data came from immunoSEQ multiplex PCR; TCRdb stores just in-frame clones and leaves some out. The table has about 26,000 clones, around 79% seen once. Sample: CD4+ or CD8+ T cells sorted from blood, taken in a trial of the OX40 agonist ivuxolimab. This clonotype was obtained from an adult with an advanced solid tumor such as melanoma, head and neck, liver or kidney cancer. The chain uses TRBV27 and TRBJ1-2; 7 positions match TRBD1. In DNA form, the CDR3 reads TGTGCCAGCAGTACTATCAAGGGGGCTGGAGGCTACACCTTC. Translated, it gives CASSTIKGAGGYTF.